The T cell receptor (beta chain) under discussion was sequenced for a study of breast tumors, draining lymph nodes, adjacent tissues. General study points: The data were judged consistent with most tumor T cells coming from lymph node and expanding in tumor. Tumor TCR diversity was below lymph nodes but above nontumor tissue. Tumor T cell lymph node origin was a supported hypothesis, not proven.

Axillary draining lymph nodes of breast cancer patients supplied the node samples. The table lists this clonotype with many counts. The antigen is unknown. Using its own MiXCR run on the multiplex PCR reads, TCRdb lists one record per CDR3 protein. The sample holds around 300,000 distinct CDR3 sequences, roughly 31% seen once. This CDR3 spans 14 amino acids. V was shortened by 0 bases and J by 4 bases, with 10 bases between the two germline ends. CDR1 and CDR2 (germline): MGHRA, YSYEKL. The source is a female donor with breast cancer. Some clones in this sample may be carry-over from other donors' samples. The V gene is TRBV4-1, the J gene TRBJ2-7; the D gene is possibly TRBD2 (6 bases). Specimen: axillary lymph node tissue. The CDR3 loop reads CASSQDGSGYEQYF. The DNA for the CDR3 is TGCGCCAGCAGCCAAGACGGGAGCGGGTACGAGCAGTACTTC.